This T cell receptor (beta chain) was found in a study of blood T cell repertoires in COVID-19. Turning to the study itself: Samples representing acute and convalescent COVID-19 were sourced from the United States, Italy and Spain. PBMCs, B-cell-depleted T cells, or T cells provided the cDNA or gDNA that made up the material.

Per the original data handling: From reference gene primer amplification, estimates of nucleated cell counts were derived. The assay was immunoSEQ multiplex PCR, and TCRdb's table has in-frame clones only and misses some. V and J calls plus clone size are reproduced from that table; the DNA served to infer D and trimming. This sample yields about 200,000 clones, of which approximately 80% are seen a single time; approximately 0.99% belongs to the top ten. This CDR3 has 18 residues. Trimming removed 2 bases from V and 7 bases from J, with 24 bases in between. In germline, CDR1 is MNHEY, CDR2 SVGEGT. The sequenced sample was peripheral blood. This clonotype was obtained from a man aged 55 to 70 with COVID-19, enrolled during active disease. The chain links TRBV6-2 or TRBV6-3 to TRBJ1-3, with a tentative D call TRBD1 (5 bases). This CDR3 is CASSYPDRTPTAGNTIYF. In DNA, the CDR3 is TGTGCCAGCAGTTACCCCGACAGAACGCCCACAGCCGGGAACACCATATATTTT.